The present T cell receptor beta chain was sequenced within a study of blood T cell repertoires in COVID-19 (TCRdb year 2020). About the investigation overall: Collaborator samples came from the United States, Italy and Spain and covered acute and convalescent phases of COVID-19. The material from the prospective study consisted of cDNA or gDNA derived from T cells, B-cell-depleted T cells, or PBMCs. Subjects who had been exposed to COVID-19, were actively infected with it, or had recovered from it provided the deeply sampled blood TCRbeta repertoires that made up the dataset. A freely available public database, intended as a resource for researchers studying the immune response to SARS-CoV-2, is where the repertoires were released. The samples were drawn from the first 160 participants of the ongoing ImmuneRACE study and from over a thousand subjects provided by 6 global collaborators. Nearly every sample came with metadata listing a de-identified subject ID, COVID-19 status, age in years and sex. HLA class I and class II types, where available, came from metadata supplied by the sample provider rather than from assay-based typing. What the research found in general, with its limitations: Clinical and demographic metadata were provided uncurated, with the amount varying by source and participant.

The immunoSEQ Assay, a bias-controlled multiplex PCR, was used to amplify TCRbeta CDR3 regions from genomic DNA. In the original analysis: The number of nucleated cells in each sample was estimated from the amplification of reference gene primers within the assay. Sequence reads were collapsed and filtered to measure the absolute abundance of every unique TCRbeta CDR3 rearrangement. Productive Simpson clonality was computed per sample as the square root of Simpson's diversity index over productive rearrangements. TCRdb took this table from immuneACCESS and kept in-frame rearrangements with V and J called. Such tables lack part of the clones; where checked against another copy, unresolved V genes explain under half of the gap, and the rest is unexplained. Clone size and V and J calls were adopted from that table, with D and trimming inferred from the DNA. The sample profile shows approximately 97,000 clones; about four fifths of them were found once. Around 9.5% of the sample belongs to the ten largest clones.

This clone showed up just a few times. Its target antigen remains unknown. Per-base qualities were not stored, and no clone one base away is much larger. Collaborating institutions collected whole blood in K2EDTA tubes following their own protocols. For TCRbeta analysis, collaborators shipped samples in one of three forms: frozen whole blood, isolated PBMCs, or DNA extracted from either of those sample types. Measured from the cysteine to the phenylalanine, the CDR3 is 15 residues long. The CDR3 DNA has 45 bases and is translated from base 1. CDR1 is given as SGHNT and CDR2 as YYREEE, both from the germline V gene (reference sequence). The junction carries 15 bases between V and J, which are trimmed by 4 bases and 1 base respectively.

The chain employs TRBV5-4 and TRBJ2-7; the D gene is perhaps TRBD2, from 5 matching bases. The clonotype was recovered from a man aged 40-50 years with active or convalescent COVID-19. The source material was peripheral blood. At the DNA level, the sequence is TGTGCCAGCAGCCAACCCCTTTCGGGATCCTACGAGCAGTACTTC. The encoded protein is CASSQPLSGSYEQYF. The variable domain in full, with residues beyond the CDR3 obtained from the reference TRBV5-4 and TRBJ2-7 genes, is ETGVTQSPTHLIKTRGQQVTLRCSSQSGHNTVSWYQQALGQGPQFIFQYYREEENGRGNFPPRFSGLQFPNYSSELNVNALELDDSALYLCASSQPLSGSYEQYFGPGTRLTVT.